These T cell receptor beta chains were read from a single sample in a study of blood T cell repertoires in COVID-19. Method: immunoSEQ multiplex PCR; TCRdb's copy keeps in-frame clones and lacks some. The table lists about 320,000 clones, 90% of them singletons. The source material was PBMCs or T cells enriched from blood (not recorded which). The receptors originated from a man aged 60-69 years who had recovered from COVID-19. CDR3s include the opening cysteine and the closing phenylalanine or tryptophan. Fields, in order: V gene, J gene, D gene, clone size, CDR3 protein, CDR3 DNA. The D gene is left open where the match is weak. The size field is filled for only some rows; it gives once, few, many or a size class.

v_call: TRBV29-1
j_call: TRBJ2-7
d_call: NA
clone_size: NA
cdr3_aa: CSAGGGGYEQYF
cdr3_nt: TGCAGCGCCGGAGGGGGGGGCTACGAGCAGTACTTC

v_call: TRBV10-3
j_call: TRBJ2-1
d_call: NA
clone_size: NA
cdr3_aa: CAISETQGNEQFF
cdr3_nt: TGTGCCATCAGTGAAACACAGGGAAATGAGCAGTTCTTC

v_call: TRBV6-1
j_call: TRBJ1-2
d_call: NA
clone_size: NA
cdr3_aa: CASSEALGSSGGYTF
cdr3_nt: TGTGCCAGCAGTGAAGCGCTTGGGAGTTCGGGTGGCTACACCTTC

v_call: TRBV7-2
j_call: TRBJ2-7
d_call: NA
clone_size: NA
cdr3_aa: CASSRGFPTGYEQYF
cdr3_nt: TGTGCCAGCAGCCGCGGGTTCCCGACCGGCTACGAGCAGTACTTC

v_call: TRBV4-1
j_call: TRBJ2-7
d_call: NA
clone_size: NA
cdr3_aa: CASSQDQRQRPYEQYF
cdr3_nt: TGCGCCAGCAGCCAAGATCAAAGACAGAGACCCTACGAGCAGTACTTC

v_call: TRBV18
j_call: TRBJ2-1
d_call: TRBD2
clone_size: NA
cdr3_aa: CASSTPGLAGSEQFF
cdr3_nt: TGTGCCAGCTCAACTCCGGGACTAGCGGGTAGTGAGCAGTTCTTC

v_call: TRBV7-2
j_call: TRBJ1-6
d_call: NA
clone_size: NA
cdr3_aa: CASSLAKTDNSPLHF
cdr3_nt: TGTGCCAGCAGCTTAGCGAAAACGGATAATTCACCCCTCCACTTT

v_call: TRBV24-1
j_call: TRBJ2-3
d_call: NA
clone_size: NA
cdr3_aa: CATSDRTLADTQYF
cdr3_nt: TGTGCCACCAGTGACAGGACACTGGCAGATACGCAGTATTTT

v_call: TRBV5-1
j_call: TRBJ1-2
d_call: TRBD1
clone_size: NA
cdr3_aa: CASSPIPGTGTRYTF
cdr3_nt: TGCGCCAGCAGCCCCATCCCCGGGACAGGGACCCGCTACACCTTC

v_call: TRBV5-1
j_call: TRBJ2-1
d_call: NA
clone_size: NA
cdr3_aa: CASSSQTDNEQFF
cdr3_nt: TGCGCCAGCAGCTCCCAAACAGACAATGAGCAGTTCTTC

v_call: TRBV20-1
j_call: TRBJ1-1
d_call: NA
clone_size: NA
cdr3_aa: CSARPGSEAFF
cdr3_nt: TGCAGTGCTAGACCGGGTTCTGAAGCTTTCTTT

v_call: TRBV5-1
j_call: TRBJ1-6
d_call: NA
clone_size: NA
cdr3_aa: CASSLGGAVGRSPLHF
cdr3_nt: TGCGCCAGCAGCTTGGGGGGCGCAGTGGGGCGTTCACCCCTCCACTTT

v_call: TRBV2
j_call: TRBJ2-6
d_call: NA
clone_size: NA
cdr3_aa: CASQAEVKLSGANVLTF
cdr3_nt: TGTGCCAGCCAAGCAGAGGTTAAGCTTTCTGGGGCCAACGTCCTGACTTTC

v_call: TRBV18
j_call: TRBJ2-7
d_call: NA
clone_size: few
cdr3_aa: CASSPGTNYEQYF
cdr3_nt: TGTGCCAGCTCACCCGGGACAAATTACGAGCAGTACTTC

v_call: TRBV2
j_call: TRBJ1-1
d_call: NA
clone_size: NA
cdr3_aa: CASSEVKDMNTEAFF
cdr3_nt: TGTGCCAGCAGTGAGGTCAAGGACATGAACACTGAAGCTTTCTTT

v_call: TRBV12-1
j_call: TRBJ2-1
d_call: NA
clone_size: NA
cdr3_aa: CASSTGQGASNEQFF
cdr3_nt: TGTGCCAGCAGCACGGGACAGGGGGCGTCAAATGAGCAGTTCTTC

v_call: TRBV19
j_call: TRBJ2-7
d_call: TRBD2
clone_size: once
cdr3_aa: CASSTEAGVSYEQYF
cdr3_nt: TGTGCCAGTAGTACCGAAGCGGGAGTATCCTACGAGCAGTACTTC

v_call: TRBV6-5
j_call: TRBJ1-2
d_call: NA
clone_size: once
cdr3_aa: CASTLGGQEYYGYTF
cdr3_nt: TGTGCCAGCACTCTGGGGGGGCAGGAATACTATGGCTACACCTTC

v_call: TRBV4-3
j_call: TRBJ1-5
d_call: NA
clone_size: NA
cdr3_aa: CASSQGRRRGNKIDNQPQHF
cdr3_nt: TGCGCCAGCAGCCAAGGTCGACGACGAGGGAATAAAATAGACAATCAGCCCCAGCATTTT

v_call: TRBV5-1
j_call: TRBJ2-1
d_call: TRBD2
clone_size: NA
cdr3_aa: CASTSGPGTSVNEQFF
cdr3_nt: TGCGCCAGCACCTCAGGTCCCGGGACTAGCGTAAATGAGCAGTTCTTC